The rows below give T cell receptor beta chains drawn from one sample of a study of T cells in localized non-small cell lung cancer. Assay used: immunoSEQ multiplex PCR; TCRdb lists only in-frame clones, some missing. The table lists under 95,000 clones, around 81% of them singletons, with about a tenth in the top ten. This sample comprised peripheral blood, obtained before any cancer treatment. These receptors were obtained from a female donor older than 55 with stage I lung adenocarcinoma. Both conserved end residues are part of each CDR3. Each record gives: clone size, V gene, CDR3 length, J gene, D gene, CDR3 protein, CDR3 DNA. The D gene is left open where the match is weak. Expanded clones are given a class, and other clones once, few, many or no size at all.

NA	TRBV10-3	13	TRBJ1-2	TRBD1	CAISTGDNYGYTF	TGTGCCATCAGTACAGGGGATAACTATGGCTACACCTTC
few	TRBV19	16	TRBJ1-5	NA	CASSGGTSGGNQPQHF	TGTGCCAGTAGTGGCGGGACCTCGGGGGGCAATCAGCCCCAGCATTTT
NA	TRBV5-1	14	TRBJ1-3	NA	CASSYWGSGNTIYF	TGCGCCAGCAGCTATTGGGGCTCTGGAAACACCATATATTTT
NA	TRBV29-1	13	TRBJ2-7	TRBD2	CSVAASGSYEQYF	TGCAGCGTCGCGGCTAGCGGGAGCTACGAGCAGTACTTC
NA	TRBV4-2	15	TRBJ1-5	NA	CASSQEIQGYQPQHF	TGTGCCAGCAGCCAAGAGATACAGGGCTATCAGCCCCAGCATTTT
few	TRBV6-1	13	TRBJ1-1	NA	CASSADRGKEAFF	TGTGCCAGCAGTGCGGACAGAGGGAAAGAAGCTTTCTTT
NA	TRBV19	17	TRBJ2-1	TRBD2	CASSIPWTSGYDNEQFF	TGTGCCAGTAGTATCCCCTGGACTAGCGGGTACGACAATGAGCAGTTCTTC
NA	TRBV19	11	TRBJ1-4	NA	CASSGLGELFF	TGTGCCAGTAGTGGTCTGGGGGAACTGTTTTTT
NA	TRBV5-1	13	TRBJ1-3	NA	CASSLAGGNTIYF	TGCGCCAGCAGCTTGGCGGGTGGAAACACCATATATTTT
NA	TRBV28	15	TRBJ2-6	TRBD1	CASSLPGTAHDVLTF	TGTGCCAGCAGTTTACCCGGGACAGCCCACGACGTCCTGACTTTC
NA	TRBV19	13	TRBJ1-3	NA	CASSPTGLAAIYF	TGTGCCAGTAGTCCCACCGGACTTGCAGCCATATATTTT
NA	TRBV11-3	17	TRBJ2-2	NA	CASSLDLGAGNTGELFF	TGTGCCAGCAGCTTAGATCTCGGAGCAGGGAACACCGGGGAGCTGTTTTTT
NA	TRBV6-1	18	TRBJ2-2	NA	CASSERSKQGANTGELFF	TGTGCCAGCAGTGAAAGAAGCAAGCAGGGAGCGAACACCGGGGAGCTGTTTTTT
once	TRBV5-1	13	TRBJ2-1	NA	CASSPLRGDEQFF	TGCGCCAGCAGCCCCCTCAGGGGGGATGAGCAGTTCTTC
NA	TRBV2	12	TRBJ1-2	NA	CASSGAGFGYTF	TGTGCCAGCAGTGGAGCGGGGTTTGGCTACACCTTC
NA	TRBV7-2	16	TRBJ2-1	TRBD2	CASSSTLRGDHNEQFF	TGTGCCAGCAGCTCGACCTTACGGGGGGATCACAATGAGCAGTTCTTC
NA	TRBV10-3	14	TRBJ1-2	NA	CAISGYLTDYGYTF	TGTGCCATCAGTGGGTATTTGACAGATTATGGCTACACCTTC
NA	TRBV6-5	13	TRBJ1-1	NA	CASSYAGNTEAFF	TGTGCCAGCAGTTACGCCGGGAACACTGAAGCTTTCTTT
once	TRBV6-1	15	TRBJ1-5	NA	CASSEALRRNQPQHF	TGTGCCAGCAGTGAAGCGCTCAGGCGCAATCAGCCCCAGCATTTT
NA	TRBV6-6	15	TRBJ2-1	TRBD1	CASGRTGTGYNEQFF	TGTGCCAGCGGTAGAACCGGGACAGGGTACAATGAGCAGTTCTTC
few	TRBV19	13	TRBJ1-6	NA	CASGPSGGSPLHF	TGTGCCAGTGGTCCCTCCGGCGGTTCACCCCTCCACTTT
NA	TRBV18	18	TRBJ2-2	TRBD1	CASSPINGQGPNTGELFF	TGTGCCAGCTCACCAATAAATGGACAGGGGCCCAACACCGGGGAGCTGTTTTTT
NA	TRBV15	14	TRBJ2-3	NA	CATSRDRVTDTQYF	TGTGCCACCAGCAGAGACAGGGTTACAGATACGCAGTATTTT
NA	TRBV11-2	13	TRBJ1-5	NA	CASSLADNQPQHF	TGTGCCAGCAGCTTAGCAGACAATCAGCCCCAGCATTTT
once	TRBV7-2	14	TRBJ1-1	NA	CASSLGHGSSEAFF	TGTGCCAGCAGCTTGGGACACGGCAGTTCTGAAGCTTTCTTT
NA	TRBV7-2	14	TRBJ2-7	NA	CASKAGHMSYEQYF	TGTGCCAGCAAAGCGGGACACATGTCCTACGAGCAGTACTTC
NA	TRBV7-2	18	TRBJ2-3	TRBD2	CASSLARGAGGTTDTQYF	TGTGCCAGCAGCTTAGCGCGAGGAGCGGGGGGGACCACAGATACGCAGTATTTT
NA	TRBV7-3	16	TRBJ2-5	NA	CASSLRGVRGQETQYF	TGTGCCAGCAGCTTAAGGGGCGTACGAGGTCAAGAGACCCAGTACTTC
few	TRBV5-6	15	TRBJ2-7	NA	CASSLASVGRYEQYF	TGTGCCAGCAGCTTGGCTTCCGTGGGTCGATACGAGCAGTACTTC
NA	TRBV29-1	13	TRBJ1-1	TRBD1	CSVEKRQGAEAFF	TGCAGCGTTGAAAAGAGGCAGGGGGCTGAAGCTTTCTTT
once	TRBV12-5	15	TRBJ2-4	TRBD1	CASGLGGQNKNIQYF	TGTGCTAGTGGTTTAGGGGGACAGAACAAAAACATTCAGTACTTC
few	TRBV5-1	14	TRBJ1-1	NA	CASSRGTANTEAFF	TGCGCCAGCAGCAGGGGGACGGCGAACACTGAAGCTTTCTTT
NA	TRBV5-4	13	TRBJ2-7	NA	CASSLFGAYEQYF	TGTGCCAGCAGCTTGTTCGGGGCCTACGAGCAGTACTTC
NA	TRBV29-1	14	TRBJ2-1	NA	CSVAAPLRDNEQFF	TGCAGCGTAGCGGCCCCCCTCCGTGACAATGAGCAGTTCTTC
once	TRBV7-8	14	TRBJ1-2	TRBD1	CAPDALDREDGYTF	TGTGCCCCAGACGCCCTGGACAGGGAGGATGGCTACACCTTC
NA	TRBV7-2	13	TRBJ1-6	NA	CASSLDRNSPLHF	TGTGCCAGCAGCCTTGATCGGAATTCACCCCTCCACTTT
NA	TRBV15	15	TRBJ2-2	TRBD2	CATSRDRDYPGELFF	TGTGCCACCAGCAGAGATAGGGACTACCCCGGGGAGCTGTTTTTT
few	TRBV30	13	TRBJ2-2	NA	CAQDSANTGELFF	TGTGCCCAGGACAGCGCAAACACCGGGGAGCTGTTTTTT
NA	TRBV9	16	TRBJ2-1	NA	CASSPRDGGPYNEQFF	TGTGCCAGCAGCCCCCGAGATGGGGGGCCATACAATGAGCAGTTCTTC
NA	TRBV2	11	TRBJ2-1	NA	CASSETVGQFF	TGTGCCAGCAGTGAAACGGTTGGGCAGTTCTTC
NA	TRBV27	14	TRBJ1-2	NA	CASRRNRASYGYTF	TGTGCCAGCAGGCGGAACAGGGCCTCCTATGGCTACACCTTC
NA	TRBV6-1	14	TRBJ2-7	TRBD2	CASKAPGGTYEQYF	TGTGCCAGCAAAGCCCCGGGGGGAACTTACGAGCAGTACTTC
few	TRBV10-2	13	TRBJ2-1	TRBD2	CASRKRGGNEQFF	TGCGCCAGCAGGAAGCGGGGGGGCAATGAGCAGTTCTTC
NA	TRBV5-6	15	TRBJ1-6	NA	CASSLWGAYNSPLHF	TGTGCCAGCAGCTTGTGGGGGGCTTATAATTCACCCCTCCACTTT
NA	TRBV2	13	TRBJ1-2	TRBD1	CASRQGPGDGYTF	TGTGCCAGCAGACAGGGGCCGGGGGATGGCTACACCTTC
NA	TRBV9	11	TRBJ2-2	NA	CASSVAGELFF	TGTGCCAGCAGCGTTGCCGGGGAGCTGTTTTTT
NA	TRBV7-8	17	TRBJ1-5	TRBD1	CASSLEQGTGGNQPQHF	TGTGCCAGCAGCTTAGAGCAGGGGACAGGGGGCAATCAGCCCCAGCATTTT
NA	TRBV7-9	16	TRBJ2-7	TRBD1	CASSLVSTGGNYEQYF	TGTGCCAGCAGCTTAGTATCGACAGGGGGCAACTACGAGCAGTACTTC
few	TRBV20-1	11	TRBJ1-1	NA	CSAQGRIEAFF	TGCAGTGCCCAGGGACGGATTGAAGCTTTCTTT
NA	TRBV2	15	TRBJ2-7	NA	CASSDPVGISYEQYF	TGTGCCAGCAGTGACCCCGTCGGGATCTCCTACGAGCAGTACTTC
NA	TRBV6-5	14	TRBJ2-7	NA	CASKRTGSSYEQYF	TGTGCCAGCAAACGCACAGGTAGCTCCTACGAGCAGTACTTC
NA	TRBV19	15	TRBJ1-1	NA	CASSISGAGQTEAFF	TGTGCCAGTAGTATATCGGGGGCTGGTCAGACTGAAGCTTTCTTT
NA	TRBV6-5	15	TRBJ2-5	TRBD2	CASRPPGLARETQYF	TGTGCCAGCAGGCCTCCGGGACTAGCTAGGGAGACCCAGTACTTC